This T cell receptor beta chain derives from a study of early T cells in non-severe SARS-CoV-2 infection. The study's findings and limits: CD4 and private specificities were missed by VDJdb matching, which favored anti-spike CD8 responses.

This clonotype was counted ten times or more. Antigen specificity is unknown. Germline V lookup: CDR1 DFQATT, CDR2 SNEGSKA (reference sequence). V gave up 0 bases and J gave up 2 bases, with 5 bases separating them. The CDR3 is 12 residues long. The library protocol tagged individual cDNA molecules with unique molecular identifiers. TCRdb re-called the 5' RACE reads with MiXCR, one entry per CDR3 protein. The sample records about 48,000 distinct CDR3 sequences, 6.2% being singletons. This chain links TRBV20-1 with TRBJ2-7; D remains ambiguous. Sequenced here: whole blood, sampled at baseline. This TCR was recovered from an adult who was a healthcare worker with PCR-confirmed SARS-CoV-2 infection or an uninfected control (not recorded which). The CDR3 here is CSARDNPYEQYF. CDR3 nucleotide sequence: TGCAGTGCTAGAGATAATCCCTACGAGCAGTACTTC.